The 32 T cell receptor beta chains below all came from one sample that was sequenced in a study of T cells in Graves' hyperthyroidism and ophthalmopathy. Amplification targeted TCR beta CDR3 regions from RNA transcripts. First-round RT-PCR of the TCR CDR3 relied on the HTBI primer set. MiXCR, run by TCRdb on the multiplex PCR reads, gives a single entry per CDR3 protein. The repertoire includes approximately 360,000 distinct CDR3 sequences, 20% to 25% of them detected once, and roughly 80% sits in the top ten. The sequenced sample was blood. These receptors were collected from a man aged 50 or older with Graves' hyperthyroidism.

V is TRBV12-3 or TRBV12-4 and J is TRBJ1-1; the D is unclear. The V gene lost 3 bases and the J gene lost 0 bases, with 8 bases spanning the gap. This CDR3 comprises 14 residues. CDR3 nucleotide sequence: TGTGCCAGCAGTTTTCAGGCCATGAACACTGAAGCTTTCTTT. Translated, it gives CASSFQAMNTEAFF.

There are a few counts of this clonotype. This chain connects TRBV6-1 to TRBJ2-1; TRBD1 or TRBD2 may be the D gene (5 bases each). This CDR3 spans 15 amino acids. Trimming pared 8 bases from V and 0 bases from J, leaving 14 bases between. Germline V gene data show CDR1 as MNHNS and CDR2 as SASEGT. DNA of the CDR3: TGTGCCAGCCGCAGGGACGACTACTCCTACAATGAGCAGTTCTTC. Translating gives CASRRDDYSYNEQFF.

J is TRBJ2-6 and V is TRBV4-1; D is unclear. Deletions cut 0 bases from V and 0 bases from J, with 15 bases between. Germline loops: CDR1 MGHRA, CDR2 YSYEKL. The CDR3 consists of 19 residues. The CDR3 DNA sequence: TGCGCCAGCAGCCAAGACACGGGCCAGTCCCTCTCTGGGGCCAACGTCCTGACTTTC. Its protein product is CASSQDTGQSLSGANVLTF.

This chain uses TRBV6-1 with TRBJ2-2, with D tentatively TRBD1 (6 bases). The CDR3 runs to 15 residues. Germline V gene lookup returns CDR1 MNHNS and CDR2 SASEGT. V was cut by 1 base and J by 5 bases, with 11 bases left in between. CDR3 in amino acids: CASSEDRVGTGELFF. The CDR3 coding sequence is TGTGCCAGCAGTGAAGACAGGGTAGGAACCGGGGAGCTGTTTTTT.

This clonotype was found many times. This chain links TRBV12-3 or TRBV12-4 with TRBJ2-5; the match to TRBD1 covers 9 bases. The CDR3 is made up of 14 amino acids. Unmatched junction bases numbered 7, after V lost 6 bases and J lost 5 bases. CDR3 region: CASRLGTGHETQYF. CDR3 nucleotides: TGTGCCAGCAGACTTGGGACAGGGCACGAGACCCAGTACTTC.

The chain couples TRBV7-9 to TRBJ2-7; 11 bases fit TRBD2. Germline values: CDR1 SEHNR, CDR2 FQNEAQ (reference sequence). The J segment lost 5 bases and the V segment lost 3 bases, leaving 3 bases of the junction unmatched. The CDR3 spans 14 residues. In nucleotides, the CDR3 is TGTGCCAGCAGCTTTAGCGGGAGGGTGGACGAGCAGTACTTC. Encoded protein: CASSFSGRVDEQYF.

This clonotype has just a few counts. The chain employs TRBV6-1 and TRBJ2-7; D call uncertain. V shed 8 bases and J shed 2 bases, with 13 bases lying between them. The CDR3 contains 13 residues. Germline-derived CDR1 and CDR2 are MNHNS and SASEGT. The CDR3 loop reads CASLQPAAYEQYF. CDR3 bases: TGTGCCAGCCTACAGCCGGCCGCCTACGAGCAGTACTTC.

Regarding this clonotype: A read error may be the cause here, since a much bigger clone is one base away. The V call is TRBV12-3 or TRBV12-4, the J call TRBJ2-7, with 7 bases lining up with TRBD2. There are 14 residues in the CDR3. Trimming removed 7 bases from V and 3 bases from J; junction bases left unmatched: 9. The CDR3 nucleotides read TGTGCCAGCACCTCGAGACTAGCAAACTACGAGCAGTACTTC. As protein: CASTSRLANYEQYF.

This chain connects TRBV14 to TRBJ2-2, with D uncertain. The V end was cut by 1 base, the J end by 2 bases, with 5 bases between. CDR1 and CDR2 (germline): SGHDN, FVKESK. This CDR3 is built from 14 residues. The CDR3 nucleotides are TGTGCCAGCAGCCAAGGGCCTAACACCGGGGAGCTGTTTTTT. Its translation is CASSQGPNTGELFF.

The chain combines TRBV11-3 with TRBJ2-2; TRBD2 is a possible D gene (5 bases). Trimming stripped 3 bases from V and 3 bases from J, with 14 bases between. CDR1 and CDR2 from the germline V gene are SGHNT and YENEEA. This CDR3 has 16 amino acids. The CDR3 is CASSFSGLWDTGELFF. CDR3 sequence (DNA): TGTGCCAGCAGCTTTAGTGGACTCTGGGACACCGGGGAGCTGTTTTTT. The full variable domain, rest sourced from reference TRBV11-3 and TRBJ2-2, is EAGVVQSPRYKIIEKKQPVAFWCNPISGHNTLYWYLQNLGQGPELLIRYENEEAVDDSQLPKDRFSAERLKGVDSTLKIQPAELGDSAVYLCASSFSGLWDTGELFFGEGSRLTVL.

This rearrangement joins TRBV5-1 to TRBJ2-3; 7 bases match TRBD2. The CDR3 covers 15 residues. V lost 0 bases, J lost 6 bases, and 7 bases stayed unmatched. Germline V lookup: CDR1 SGHRS, CDR2 YFSETQ. The CDR3 coding sequence is TGCGCCAGCAGCTTGGAGGTCAGGGAGGGGGATACGCAGTATTTT. Residues: CASSLEVREGDTQYF.

This chain links TRBV3-1 with TRBJ1-6, with D tentatively TRBD1 (5 bases). The germline CDR1 and CDR2 sequences are LGHDT and YNNKEL (reference sequence). The CDR3 is made up of 13 amino acids. Trimming stripped 2 bases from V and 6 bases from J, with 5 bases between. The CDR3 region is CASSQQGNSPLHF. The CDR3 DNA is TGTGCCAGCAGCCAACAGGGTAATTCACCCCTCCACTTT.

The CDR3 DNA reads TGTGCCAGCAGTCGCGGGGGCGGGAGGGCCCAAGAGACCCAGTACTTC. It specifies CASSRGGGRAQETQYF. J is TRBJ2-5 and V is TRBV12-3 or TRBV12-4; 9 bases are shared with TRBD2. The CDR3 loop spans 16 amino acids. V trimming: 5 bases; J trimming: 1 base; junction bases outside the gene matches: 8.

This clonotype occurred many times. The V call is TRBV7-8, the J call TRBJ2-5; no firm D call. Germline V CDR1 and CDR2: SGHVS, FQNEAQ. Deletions cut 4 bases from V and 2 bases from J, with 17 bases between. The CDR3 is made up of 16 amino acids. The CDR3 loop is CASSSLNSAAQETQYF. The CDR3 nucleotides are TGTGCCAGCAGCTCCCTAAATTCCGCCGCTCAAGAGACCCAGTACTTC.

The table lists this clonotype with a few counts. CDR3 in amino acids: CASSLKGLAGVEQFF. The CDR3 DNA sequence: TGTGCCAGCAGTTTAAAGGGACTAGCGGGAGTTGAGCAGTTCTTC. The chain is built from TRBV27 and TRBJ2-1; 14 bases agree with TRBD2. The V gene's germline CDR1 is MNHEY and CDR2 SMNVEV (reference sequence). The CDR3 loop spans 15 amino acids. V shed 2 bases and J 9 bases; nucleotides not matched to a gene: 3.

This clonotype was counted only a few times. This rearrangement joins TRBV12-3 or TRBV12-4 to TRBJ1-6, with 7 bases that match TRBD1. The CDR3 has 15 amino acids. V was clipped by 3 bases and J by 7 bases; unmatched bases: 6. The CDR3: CASSFVTGLNSPLHF. CDR3 bases: TGTGCCAGCAGTTTCGTGACAGGGCTGAATTCACCCCTCCACTTT.

The sample holds a few counts of this clonotype. J is TRBJ2-3 and V is TRBV14; 7 bases agree with TRBD2. The ends lost 0 bases at V and 3 bases at J; junction bases unmatched: 6. The CDR3 totals 16 residues. The germline CDR1 and CDR2 sequences are SGHDN and FVKESK. CDR3: CASSQDRGGGTDTQYF. In DNA, the CDR3 is TGTGCCAGCAGCCAAGATCGCGGCGGGGGAACAGATACGCAGTATTTT.

Only a few counts were recorded for this clonotype. This chain joins TRBV27 and TRBJ2-7, with TRBD1 matching 8 bases. The V and J ends lost 5 bases and 4 bases, in that order; junction bases with no gene match: 13. Germline assignment: CDR1 MNHEY and CDR2 SMNVEV (reference sequence). The CDR3 consists of 16 residues. Here the CDR3 reads CASSLTVRTGKYEQYF. Written as DNA, the CDR3 is TGTGCCAGCAGTCTTACCGTGAGGACAGGGAAGTACGAGCAGTACTTC.

The V and J genes are TRBV20-1 and TRBJ1-1; 7 bases line up with TRBD1. Germline lookup yields CDR1 DFQATT and CDR2 SNEGSKA (reference sequence). After removal of 3 bases from V and 7 bases from J, the junction contained 8 bases not matched to a gene. The length of the CDR3 is 13 residues. CDR3 sequence: CSASSPTGNEAFF. The CDR3 DNA sequence: TGCAGTGCTAGTTCCCCGACAGGGAATGAAGCTTTCTTT.

This clonotype showed up just a few times. This chain links TRBV7-6 with TRBJ2-1, with 12 bases identical to TRBD2. Germline V gene sequence: CDR1 SGHVS, CDR2 FNYEAQ. V was pared by 5 bases and J by 4 bases, with 9 bases of the junction left unmatched. The CDR3 spans 17 residues. The CDR3 here is CASSPRTSGDSYNEQFF. The CDR3 DNA sequence: TGTGCCAGCAGCCCGAGGACTAGCGGGGACTCTTACAATGAGCAGTTCTTC.

This clonotype was picked up many times. V usage is TRBV5-1 and J usage is TRBJ2-5; maybe TRBD2 (6 bases). V shed 0 bases and J shed 5 bases, with 11 bases lying between them. Per germline, CDR1 SGHRS and CDR2 YFSETQ. The CDR3 loop spans 14 amino acids. The CDR3 is CASSLGSSAETQYF. The CDR3 nucleotides are TGCGCCAGCAGCTTGGGATCTAGCGCCGAGACCCAGTACTTC. The variable domain in full, with the rest retrieved from reference TRBV5-1 and TRBJ2-5, is KAGVTQTPRYLIKTRGQQVTLSCSPISGHRSVSWYQQTPGQGLQFLFEYFSETQRNKGNFPGRFSGRQFSNSRSEMNVSTLELGDSALYLCASSLGSSAETQYFGPGTRLLVL.

This clonotype was seen ten or more times. The CDR3 protein is CASSSDWSSYEQYF. CDR3 coding DNA: TGTGCCAGCAGCTCGGACTGGAGCTCCTACGAGCAGTACTTC. The chain couples TRBV2 to TRBJ2-7, with a weak D call TRBD2 (5 bases). The germline V gene has CDR1 SNHLY and CDR2 FYNNEI. The V end lost 6 bases, the J end lost 0 bases, and 12 bases lay between the germline ends. There are 14 residues in the CDR3.

The V call is TRBV20-1, the J call TRBJ2-5, with 7 bases aligning to TRBD2. V shed 3 bases and J 4 bases; nucleotides not matched to a gene: 11. This CDR3 spans 15 amino acids. Per germline, CDR1 DFQATT and CDR2 SNEGSKA (reference sequence). The CDR3: CSASLEGGPGETQYF. DNA of the CDR3: TGCAGTGCTAGCCTCGAGGGAGGGCCGGGAGAGACCCAGTACTTC.

The chain joins TRBV30 to TRBJ1-1; TRBD1 agrees at 10 bases. This CDR3 region has 14 residues. V trimming: 3 bases; J trimming: 10 bases; junction bases outside the gene matches: 11. CDR1 and CDR2 (germline): GTSNPN, SVGIG (reference sequence). The CDR3 coding sequence is TGTGCCTGGAGCCCCCGGGACAGGGGTAGATCAGCTTTCTTT. It specifies CAWSPRDRGRSAFF.

V is TRBV24-1 and J is TRBJ1-1; the D is unclear. CDR1 is KGHDR, CDR2 SFDVKD, per germline. This CDR3 has 15 residues. V was cut by 3 bases and J by 4 bases, with 14 bases left in between. The CDR3, as DNA: TGTGCCACCAGTGATGACACCGGGTCCAGCACTGAAGCTTTCTTT. It codes for CATSDDTGSSTEAFF.

The chain employs TRBV11-2 and TRBJ1-5; possibly TRBD1 for D (5 bases). The germline V and J ends were trimmed by 0 bases and 7 bases, with 10 bases remaining between them. This CDR3 contains 14 residues. Germline-derived CDR1 and CDR2 are SGHAT and FQNNGV. This chain's CDR3 is CASSLEPTGQPQHF. The DNA for the CDR3 is TGTGCCAGCAGCTTAGAACCCACAGGACAGCCCCAGCATTTT.

This sequence joins TRBV20-1 and TRBJ1-2; D not certain. There are 12 residues in the CDR3. Looked up from germline, CDR1 is DFQATT and CDR2 is SNEGSKA (reference sequence). The V end lost 5 bases, the J end lost 8 bases, and 15 bases lay between the germline ends. The CDR3 loop is CSASDSPEGYTF. CDR3 coding DNA: TGCAGTGCTTCTGACTCACCTGAGGGCTACACCTTC.

This clonotype was counted a few times. The chain is built from TRBV24-1 and TRBJ1-5; D uncertain. V lost 4 bases and J 4 bases, leaving 10 bases between the germline ends. Germline loops: CDR1 KGHDR, CDR2 SFDVKD. There are 14 residues in the CDR3. CDR3 protein: CATSDSRGNQPQHF. CDR3 bases: TGTGCCACCAGTGACAGTAGAGGGAATCAGCCCCAGCATTTT.

The CDR3 bases are TGTGCCAGCAGGGTCTTAGGCGGGATCCGGGGGGAGCAGTTCTTC. It translates to CASRVLGGIRGEQFF. J is TRBJ2-1 and V is TRBV2; maybe TRBD2 (6 bases). V was shortened by 6 bases and J by 10 bases, with 22 bases between the two germline ends. The V gene's germline CDR1 is SNHLY and CDR2 FYNNEI. CDR3 size: 15 residues.

The chain employs TRBV20-1 and TRBJ2-2; no clear D gene. CDR3 length equals 14 residues. The V end was cut by 6 bases, the J end by 1 base, with 12 bases between. Germline CDR1 is DFQATT and CDR2 is SNEGSKA (reference sequence). The CDR3: CSALDDLNTGELFF. CDR3 bases: TGCAGTGCCCTAGACGATTTGAACACCGGGGAGCTGTTTTTT.

This clonotype turned up a few times. This chain links TRBV5-1 with TRBJ2-1; 7 positions match TRBD2. J was trimmed by 1 base and V by 0 bases; bases with no gene match: 10. Germline assignment: CDR1 SGHRS and CDR2 YFSETQ. The CDR3 is 18 residues long. The DNA for the CDR3 is TGCGCCAGCAGCTTGGCCGTGGGGGGGATCTGGTCCTACAATGAGCAGTTCTTC. Amino acid sequence: CASSLAVGGIWSYNEQFF.

This clonotype was counted at least ten times. CDR3 sequence (DNA): TGTGCCAGCAAGGGACAGGGGGTTTCCTACGAGCAGTACTTC. Its translation is CASKGQGVSYEQYF. This rearrangement joins TRBV6-1 to TRBJ2-7, with 11 bases lining up with TRBD1. J was trimmed by 1 base and V by 7 bases; bases with no gene match: 3. The germline V gene has CDR1 MNHNS and CDR2 SASEGT. The CDR3 is 14 residues long.